The 20 T cell receptor beta chains given below trace back to one sample, sequenced in a study of regulatory and conventional T cells in RAG deficiency. This table comes from immunoSEQ multiplex PCR, and its TCRdb copy is limited to in-frame clones, with some not included. Counted here are 30,000 to 40,000 clones, about nine tenths occurring once; the ten biggest clones make up about 13%. The sample was also linked to a second study, of regulatory T cells. That paper notes: Amplification used 52 TRBV primers and 13 TRBJ primers.

Material for sequencing was CD8+ T cells sorted from blood. These receptor sequences come from a human donor in good health.

V gene TRBV19 combines with J gene TRBJ1-3; D is unresolved. Trimming took 7 bases from V and 0 from J, leaving 13 bases between them. This CDR3 has 15 amino acids. Germline CDR1 LNHDA, CDR2 SQIVND (reference sequence). In DNA, the CDR3 is TGTGCCAGTACGCCCTCCGGCCTCTCTGGAAACACCATATATTTT. Protein: CASTPSGLSGNTIYF.

This clone appeared a single time. The genes are TRBV28 and TRBJ2-1; TRBD2 aligns across 7 bases. The V and J ends lost 10 bases and 8 bases, in that order; junction bases with no gene match: 11. Germline values: CDR1 MDHEN, CDR2 SYDVKM. The CDR3 is 13 amino acids. The CDR3: CATSSGTIDEQFF. The CDR3 nucleotides read TGTGCCACCTCATCCGGGACTATCGATGAGCAGTTCTTC.

The V gene is TRBV5-1, the J gene TRBJ2-7; maybe TRBD1 (7 bases). CDR1 SGHRS and CDR2 YFSETQ come from the germline V gene. V was cut by 5 bases and J by 5 bases, with 17 bases left in between. The CDR3 covers 14 residues. CDR3: CASSRTGGGDEQYF. In nucleotides, the CDR3 is TGCGCCAGCAGTAGGACAGGTGGAGGGGACGAGCAGTACTTC.

Turning to this clone: Other DNA variants within this sample encode the same CDR3. The V and J genes are TRBV7-3 and TRBJ2-2, with D tentatively TRBD1 (7 bases). Trimming took 4 bases from V and 3 from J, leaving 21 bases between them. This CDR3 comprises 18 residues. The germline gives CDR1 SGHTA, CDR2 FQGTGA. The CDR3: CASSSRGRQGVYTGELFF. CDR3 in DNA: TGTGCCAGCAGCTCTCGAGGGAGGCAGGGGGTTTACACCGGGGAGCTGTTTTTT.

The gene calls are TRBV27 and TRBJ2-1; no firm D call. The CDR3 runs to 14 residues. The germline CDR1 and CDR2 sequences are MNHEY and SMNVEV (reference sequence). Trimming cost V 5 bases and J 5 bases, with 13 bases left between them. The CDR3 here is CASSGYLTNNEQFF. The CDR3 coding sequence is TGTGCCAGCAGTGGTTACCTGACCAACAATGAGCAGTTCTTC.

This chain links TRBV6-1 with TRBJ1-1; no clear D. V was shortened by 7 bases and J by 7 bases, with 13 bases between the two germline ends. The CDR3 length is 12 residues. Germline V gene sequence: CDR1 MNHNS, CDR2 SASEGT. CDR3 sequence: CASIATLGEAFF. The CDR3 DNA follows: TGTGCCAGCATCGCAACATTGGGTGAAGCTTTCTTT.

The rearrangement joins TRBV29-1 to TRBJ1-2; TRBD1 is a possible D gene (5 bases). V lost 3 bases and J lost 1, with 9 bases in between. The CDR3 sequence is 13 residues long. Germline loops: CDR1 SQVTM, CDR2 ANQGSEA. The CDR3 nucleotides are TGCAGCGTTGATAAGGGGAATAACTATGGCTACACCTTC. Protein sequence: CSVDKGNNYGYTF.

The rearrangement uses TRBV19 and TRBJ2-2; D possibly matches TRBD1 or TRBD2 (5 bases each). CDR3 length equals 15 residues. V gave up 3 bases and J gave up 3 bases, with 11 bases separating them. CDR1 LNHDA and CDR2 SQIVND come from the germline V gene (reference sequence). The CDR3 DNA is TGTGCCAGTAGTATTGAGGGGCCGCACACCGGGGAGCTGTTTTTT. Translation gives CASSIEGPHTGELFF.

V and J are TRBV28 and TRBJ2-7; D possibly corresponds to TRBD2 (6 bases). The germline CDR1 and CDR2 sequences are MDHEN and SYDVKM. This CDR3 spans 14 amino acids. V lost 6 bases to trimming and J lost 3 bases, with 15 bases between them. This CDR3 is CASRRSSGGYEQYF. The CDR3 DNA reads TGTGCCAGCAGGAGAAGCTCCGGGGGCTACGAGCAGTACTTC.

CDR3 protein: CASSRGQGLFYNEQFF. The CDR3 nucleotides read TGCGCCAGCAGCAGAGGACAGGGTTTGTTCTACAATGAGCAGTTCTTC. The chain links TRBV5-1 to TRBJ2-1; 8 nucleotides match TRBD1. This CDR3 has 16 residues. V lost 4 bases, J lost 3 bases, and 9 bases stayed unmatched. CDR1 is SGHRS, CDR2 YFSETQ, per germline.

V gene TRBV6-1 combines with J gene TRBJ2-3; either TRBD1 or TRBD2 may fit D (5 bases each). The CDR3 sequence is 14 residues long. The ends were cut back, 6 bases at V and 2 bases at J, with 12 bases in the middle. Germline V gene sequence: CDR1 MNHNS, CDR2 SASEGT. CDR3 sequence (DNA): TGTGCCAGCAGCGGGACGCAAACCACAGATACGCAGTATTTT. Its translation: CASSGTQTTDTQYF.

CDR3 loop: CASSLWLGTYTEAFF. DNA of the CDR3: TGTGCCAGCAGCTTATGGCTGGGGACGTACACTGAAGCTTTCTTT. The chain employs TRBV7-9 and TRBJ1-1; the D gene is possibly TRBD1 (5 bases). From germline, CDR1 is SEHNR and CDR2 FQNEAQ (reference sequence). The CDR3 runs to 15 residues. V shed 2 bases and J shed 3 bases, with 13 bases lying between them.

The V and J genes are TRBV6-6 and TRBJ1-2; 9 bases align to TRBD1. Germline V gene data show CDR1 as MNHNY and CDR2 as SVGAGI (reference sequence). The CDR3 extends over 14 amino acids. Trimming took 0 bases from V and 4 from J; bases not matched to a gene: 0. CDR3 sequence reads: CASSYSTGGYGYTF. Here the CDR3 DNA reads TGTGCCAGCAGTTACTCGACAGGGGGCTATGGCTACACCTTC.

J is TRBJ2-7 and V is TRBV6-1, with D uncertain. Germline CDR1 and CDR2: MNHNS and SASEGT. This CDR3 region has 11 residues. V was pared by 3 bases and J by 2 bases, with 2 bases between. The CDR3, as DNA: TGTGCCAGCAGTGACGCCTACGAGCAGTACTTC. Protein product: CASSDAYEQYF.

The chain employs TRBV5-1 and TRBJ2-3; weak D call: TRBD1 (6 bases). The germline CDR1 and CDR2 sequences are SGHRS and YFSETQ. There are 17 residues in the CDR3. The V and J ends lost 0 bases and 0 bases respectively, with 14 bases between them. The CDR3 loop is CASSLGKRTVSTDTQYF. The CDR3 DNA reads TGCGCCAGCAGCTTGGGTAAAAGGACAGTTAGCACAGATACGCAGTATTTT.

The chain uses TRBV30 and TRBJ2-5, with a possible D match to TRBD2 (6 bases). Germline V gene lookup returns CDR1 GTSNPN and CDR2 SVGIG (reference sequence). The CDR3 has 14 amino acids. Trimming left V 0 bases short and J 5 bases short, with 13 bases between. DNA for the CDR3: TGTGCCTGGAGTGTAGCCGGGGGTCTGGAGACCCAGTACTTC. It is translated as CAWSVAGGLETQYF.

The CDR3 sequence is CASSYGGRVLGGYTF. The CDR3 nucleotides are TGTGCCAGCAGCTACGGGGGACGTGTTCTTGGGGGCTACACCTTC. This chain uses TRBV27 with TRBJ1-2; D might be TRBD1 (5 bases). The CDR3 totals 15 residues. Germline CDR1 and CDR2: MNHEY and SMNVEV (reference sequence). V was shortened by 6 bases and J by 8 bases, with 22 bases between the two germline ends.

The V gene is TRBV19, the J gene TRBJ1-5; D gene ambiguous. CDR1 is LNHDA and CDR2 is SQIVND in the germline V gene (reference sequence). Trimming removed 7 bases at V and 6 bases at J, with 10 bases between. CDR3 size: 12 residues. CDR3 sequence (DNA): TGTGCCAGTAACGAGGGAAGTCAGCCCCAGCATTTT. Translation: CASNEGSQPQHF.

In the case of this clone: This same CDR3 is encoded by further DNA sequences in the sample. CDR3 nucleotide sequence: TGTGCCTGGAGTGTAGGGCTAGCGGGGGACCTAGGGGGGTATTTT. This encodes CAWSVGLAGDLGGYF. This chain links TRBV30 with TRBJ2-3, with TRBD2 matching 10 bases. This CDR3 region has 15 residues. The junction had 14 bases not matched to a gene; V was cut back by 0 bases and J by 14 bases. Germline loops: CDR1 GTSNPN, CDR2 SVGIG (reference sequence).

This chain connects TRBV6-1 to TRBJ1-1; the D gene is possibly TRBD1 (5 bases). Deletions cut 2 bases from V and 0 bases from J, with 7 bases between. The CDR3 totals 14 residues. The germline gives CDR1 MNHNS, CDR2 SASEGT. The CDR3 region has the DNA TGTGCCAGCAGTGAACAGGGAATGAACACTGAAGCTTTCTTT. It yields the protein CASSEQGMNTEAFF.